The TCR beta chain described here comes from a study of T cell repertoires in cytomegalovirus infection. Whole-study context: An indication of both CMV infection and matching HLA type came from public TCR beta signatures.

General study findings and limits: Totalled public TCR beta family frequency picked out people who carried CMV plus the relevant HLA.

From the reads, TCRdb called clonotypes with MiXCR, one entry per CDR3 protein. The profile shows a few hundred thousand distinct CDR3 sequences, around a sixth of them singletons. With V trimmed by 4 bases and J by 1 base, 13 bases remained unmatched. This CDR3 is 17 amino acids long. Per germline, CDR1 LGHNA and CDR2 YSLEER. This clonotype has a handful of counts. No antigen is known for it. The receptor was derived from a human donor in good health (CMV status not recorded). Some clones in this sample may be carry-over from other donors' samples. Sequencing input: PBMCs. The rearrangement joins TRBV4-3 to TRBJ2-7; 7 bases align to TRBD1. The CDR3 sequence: CASSLSYRDRASYEQYF. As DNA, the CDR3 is TGCGCCAGCAGCCTCTCTTACCGGGACAGAGCTTCCTACGAGCAGTACTTC.